The 10 T cell receptor beta chains below come from one sample, sequenced in a study of blood T cells in healthy people across ages (dated by TCRdb to 2014 to 2015). Receptor libraries were prepared by 5' RACE. Sequencing was carried out with an Illumina HiSeq 2500. A second 7 to 11 cycle PCR used a sample-barcoded 5' primer and a J-beta primer mix. TCRdb took the public reads, trimmed them with fastp at Q25, ran MiXCR for clone calling and kept in-frame beta chains. Every entry covers one CDR3 protein and lists the most common genes and DNA from its rows. The sample records roughly 1,700,000 distinct CDR3 sequences, roughly 27% of which are singletons. Together, the top ten hold around 7.7% of the sample. Source material: blood. These receptors originate from a young woman in good health.

This clonotype was picked up a small number of times. This chain links TRBV5-1 with TRBJ2-1; D is ambiguous. V lost 4 bases and J lost 6, with 17 bases in between. This CDR3 is 15 amino acids long. Germline V gene data show CDR1 as SGHRS and CDR2 as YFSETQ. In nucleotides, the CDR3 is TGCGCCAGCAGCCAACTAACGGGCGCCCCCAATGAGCAGTTCTTC. This codes for CASSQLTGAPNEQFF.

This clonotype was seen more than once but under ten times. J is TRBJ2-1 and V is TRBV20-1; D is possibly TRBD1 (6 bases). This CDR3 spans 14 amino acids. Germline CDR1 and CDR2: DFQATT and SNEGSKA (reference sequence). Trimming took off 6 bases at V and 0 bases at J, with 12 bases between the two ends. This CDR3 is CSARDTYSYNEQFF. The CDR3 bases are TGCAGTGCCCGGGACACCTACTCCTACAATGAGCAGTTCTTC.

The chain carries TRBV6-2 or TRBV6-3 and TRBJ2-7; unclear D gene. The CDR3 loop spans 13 amino acids. Germline V gene data show CDR1 as MNHEY and CDR2 as SVGEGT. V shed 5 bases and J shed 6 bases, with 14 bases lying between them. CDR3 nucleotides: TGTGCCAGCAGTCCTACATCGTCAGGCGAGCAGTACTTC. Its translation: CASSPTSSGEQYF.

The chain is built from TRBV20-1 and TRBJ2-2; 9 nucleotides align to TRBD1. This CDR3 has 17 residues. Germline-derived CDR1 and CDR2 are DFQATT and SNEGSKA (reference sequence). V lost 0 bases, J lost 6 bases, and 11 bases stayed unmatched. CDR3 loop: CSARDRMGQGWSGELFF. DNA for the CDR3: TGCAGTGCTAGAGATCGGATGGGACAGGGTTGGTCCGGGGAGCTGTTTTTT.

The chain links TRBV5-1 to TRBJ2-4; possibly TRBD2 for D (7 bases). TRBJ2-7 explains the end of the DNA better; the J call may be wrong. CDR1 is SGHRS, CDR2 YFSETQ, per germline. The CDR3 covers 14 residues. CDR3 coding DNA: TGCGCCAGCAGCTTACGGGGGGCTATTTACGAGCAGTACTTC. It encodes CASSLRGAIYEQYF.

This clonotype came up a few times. The junction shows a germline mismatch at one end, possibly a read error. V and J are TRBV11-2 and TRBJ2-7, with D maybe TRBD2 (6 bases). CDR1 is SGHAT and CDR2 is FQNNGV in the germline V gene. The CDR3 totals 12 residues. The CDR3 sequence is CASTLAREEGYF. The DNA for the CDR3 is TGTGCCAGCACCTTAGCCCGAGAGGAGGGGTACTTC.

The table lists this clonotype with many counts. This chain links TRBV12-3 or TRBV12-4 with TRBJ2-7; D might be TRBD1 (6 bases). V lost 0 bases to trimming and J lost 2 bases, with 11 bases between them. The CDR3 length is 15 residues. The CDR3 DNA reads TGTGCCAGCAGTTTAGCCCTGGACAGACCCTACGAGCAGTACTTC. It codes for CASSLALDRPYEQYF.

The chain links TRBV6-5 to TRBJ1-2, with TRBD1 matching 8 bases. Germline V CDR1 and CDR2: MNHEY, SVGAGI. V shed 0 bases and J 8 bases; nucleotides not matched to a gene: 5. There are 14 residues in the CDR3. CDR3 amino acids: CASSYSRTGLGYTF. As DNA, the CDR3 is TGTGCCAGCAGTTACTCGCGGACAGGGTTGGGCTACACCTTC.

As for this clonotype: A read error may produce the germline difference seen at one junction end. The rearrangement uses TRBV12-3 or TRBV12-4 and TRBJ2-4; TRBD2 matches at 7 bases. The CDR3 covers 14 residues. DNA of the CDR3: TGTGCCAGCACGTCGGGGAGGGCCAAAAACATTCGGTACTTC. It translates to CASTSGRAKNIRYF.

A few counts support this clonotype. This CDR3 reads CSVEPGSETQYF. CDR3 DNA sequence: TGCAGCGTTGAACCAGGGAGCGAGACCCAGTACTTC. The chain has TRBV29-1 and TRBJ2-5; D possibly uses TRBD1 or TRBD2 (5 bases each). The CDR3 extends over 12 amino acids. V was cut by 2 bases and J by 5 bases, with 9 bases left in between. Germline-derived CDR1 and CDR2 are SQVTM and ANQGSEA.